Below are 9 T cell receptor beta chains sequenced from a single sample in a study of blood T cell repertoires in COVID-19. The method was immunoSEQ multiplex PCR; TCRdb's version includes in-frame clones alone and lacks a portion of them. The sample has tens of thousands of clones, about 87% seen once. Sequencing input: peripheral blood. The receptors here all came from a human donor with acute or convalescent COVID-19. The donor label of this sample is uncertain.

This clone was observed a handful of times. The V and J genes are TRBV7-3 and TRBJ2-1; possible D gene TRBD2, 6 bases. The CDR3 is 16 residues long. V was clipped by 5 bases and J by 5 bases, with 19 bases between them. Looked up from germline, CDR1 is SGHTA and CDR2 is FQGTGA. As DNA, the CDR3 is TGTGCCAGCAGCGTAGGTGGCGGGGTGGTGGACAATGAGCAGTTCTTC. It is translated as CASSVGGGVVDNEQFF.

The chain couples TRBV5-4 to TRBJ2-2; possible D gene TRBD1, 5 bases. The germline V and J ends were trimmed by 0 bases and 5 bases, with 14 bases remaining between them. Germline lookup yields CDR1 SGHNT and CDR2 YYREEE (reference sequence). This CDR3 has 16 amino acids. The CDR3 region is CASSLAKGQVTGELFF. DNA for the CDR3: TGTGCCAGCAGCTTGGCCAAAGGACAAGTAACCGGGGAGCTGTTTTTT.

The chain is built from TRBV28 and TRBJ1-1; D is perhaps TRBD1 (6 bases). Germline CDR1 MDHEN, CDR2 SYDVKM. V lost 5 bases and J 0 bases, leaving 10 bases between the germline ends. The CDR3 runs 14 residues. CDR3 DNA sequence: TGTGCCAGCAGTGCAGGGGATTTGAACACTGAAGCTTTCTTT. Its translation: CASSAGDLNTEAFF.

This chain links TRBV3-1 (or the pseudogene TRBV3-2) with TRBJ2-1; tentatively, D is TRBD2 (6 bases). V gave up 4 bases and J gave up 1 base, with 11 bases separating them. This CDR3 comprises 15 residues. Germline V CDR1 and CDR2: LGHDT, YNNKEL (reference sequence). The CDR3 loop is CASSLDRGSYNEQFF. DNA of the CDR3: TGTGCCAGCAGCCTCGACCGGGGGTCCTACAATGAGCAGTTCTTC.

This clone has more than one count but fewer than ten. The CDR3 bases are TGCGCCAGCAGCCAAGACGGCGGGGGCTTCGGAGAAGCTTTCTTT. It encodes CASSQDGGGFGEAFF. This chain connects TRBV4-1 to TRBJ1-1; D may be TRBD1 (6 bases). This CDR3 comprises 15 residues. Germline CDR1 reads MGHRA; CDR2 reads YSYEKL. Between the trimmed V and J ends, which lost 0 bases and 8 bases, there was a span of 16 bases.

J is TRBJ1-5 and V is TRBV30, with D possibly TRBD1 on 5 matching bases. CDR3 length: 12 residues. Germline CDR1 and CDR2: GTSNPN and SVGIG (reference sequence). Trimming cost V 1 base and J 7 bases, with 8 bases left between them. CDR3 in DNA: TGTGCCTGGAGTGGGGGGGGACAGCCCCAGCATTTT. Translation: CAWSGGGQPQHF.

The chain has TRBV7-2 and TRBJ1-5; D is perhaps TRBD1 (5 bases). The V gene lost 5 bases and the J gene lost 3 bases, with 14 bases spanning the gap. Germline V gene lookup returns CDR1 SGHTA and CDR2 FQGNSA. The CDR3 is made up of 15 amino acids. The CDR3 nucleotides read TGTGCCAGCAGCCCGCTCCAGGGTAACAATCAGCCCCAGCATTTT. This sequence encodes CASSPLQGNNQPQHF.

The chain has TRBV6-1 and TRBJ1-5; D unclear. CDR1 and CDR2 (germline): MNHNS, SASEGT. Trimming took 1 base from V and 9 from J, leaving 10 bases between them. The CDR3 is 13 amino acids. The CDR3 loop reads CASSEDPQWPQHF. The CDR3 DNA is TGTGCCAGCAGTGAAGATCCCCAGTGGCCCCAGCATTTT.

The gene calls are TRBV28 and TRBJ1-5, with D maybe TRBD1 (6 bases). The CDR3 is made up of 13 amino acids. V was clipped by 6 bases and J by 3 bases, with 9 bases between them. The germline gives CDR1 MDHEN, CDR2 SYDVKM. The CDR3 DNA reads TGTGCCAGCAGACAGGGAAACAATCAGCCCCAGCATTTT. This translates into CASRQGNNQPQHF.